The 22 T cell receptor beta chains below come from one sample, sequenced in a study of cytomegalovirus exposure and HLA in healthy donors. PCR used 60 Vbeta primers and 13 Jbeta primers. This table comes from immunoSEQ multiplex PCR, and its TCRdb copy is limited to in-frame clones, with some not included. The data hold around 150,000 clones, with over 70% observed a single time. Sequencing was performed on PBMCs. All receptors derive from a middle-aged woman in good health and CMV-seronegative.

The chain combines TRBV27 with TRBJ1-2, with 9 bases aligning to TRBD1. The germline gives CDR1 MNHEY, CDR2 SMNVEV (reference sequence). This CDR3 is built from 16 residues. Trimming cost V 0 bases and J 8 bases; bases outside gene matches: 10. Here the CDR3 DNA reads TGTGCCAGCAGTTTATCGCCCGGGACAGGGATACGGGGCTACACCTTC. Its translation: CASSLSPGTGIRGYTF.

V is TRBV27 and J is TRBJ1-6; D ambiguous. This CDR3 contains 16 residues. Germline loops: CDR1 MNHEY, CDR2 SMNVEV (reference sequence). V gave up 4 bases and J gave up 7 bases, with 17 bases separating them. CDR3 nucleotides: TGTGCCAGCAGTTGGTCTTTAACGGGGTGGAATTCACCCCTCCACTTT. Encoded protein: CASSWSLTGWNSPLHF.

The V and J genes are TRBV5-4 and TRBJ2-3; maybe TRBD1 (6 bases). Trimming took off 4 bases at V and 2 bases at J, with 17 bases between the two ends. Germline loops: CDR1 SGHNT, CDR2 YYREEE (reference sequence). This CDR3 has 16 amino acids. CDR3 loop: CASSQTPDRSTDTQYF. The CDR3, as DNA: TGTGCCAGCAGCCAAACACCTGACAGGTCCACAGATACGCAGTATTTT. Filled out from reference TRBV5-4 and TRBJ2-3, the complete variable domain reads ETGVTQSPTHLIKTRGQQVTLRCSSQSGHNTVSWYQQALGQGPQFIFQYYREEENGRGNFPPRFSGLQFPNYSSELNVNALELDDSALYLCASSQTPDRSTDTQYFGPGTRLTVL.

The chain recombines TRBV13 with TRBJ1-6; D unclear. CDR3 length: 15 residues. CDR1 and CDR2 (germline): PRHDT, FYEKMQ (reference sequence). V lost 0 bases and J 0 bases, leaving 3 bases between the germline ends. CDR3 amino acids: CASSLGSSYNSPLHF. CDR3 in DNA: TGTGCCAGCAGCTTAGGCAGCTCCTATAATTCACCCCTCCACTTT.

The count of this clone is one. The V gene is TRBV4-3, the J gene TRBJ1-2, with 9 bases matching TRBD1. J gave up 8 bases and V 0 bases, and 10 bases lay outside the gene matches. CDR1 and CDR2 from the germline V gene are LGHNA and YSLEER. The CDR3 consists of 16 residues. CDR3 residues: CASSQDRDRESGGYTF. CDR3 sequence (DNA): TGCGCCAGCAGCCAAGATCGGGACAGGGAGAGCGGAGGCTACACCTTC.

The V gene is TRBV19, the J gene TRBJ1-1; a weak D match, TRBD1 (5 bases). Trimming left V 4 bases short and J 8 bases short, with 17 bases between. The CDR3 is 14 residues long. Germline loops: CDR1 LNHDA, CDR2 SQIVND (reference sequence). CDR3 sequence: CASSRGQGYEEAFF. The CDR3, as DNA: TGTGCCAGTAGTAGAGGACAAGGATATGAGGAAGCTTTCTTT.

Only one count was recorded for this clone. This chain connects TRBV7-8 to TRBJ1-5; 7 bases agree with TRBD1. The CDR3 is made up of 14 amino acids. Germline V CDR1 and CDR2: SGHVS, FQNEAQ. V shed 5 bases, J shed 10 bases, and the junction held 11 bases outside the gene matches. CDR3 sequence (DNA): TGTGCCAGCAGCCCCAGGGGGGCAGACAGTCCCCAGCATTTT. Its protein is CASSPRGADSPQHF.

This clone has more than one count but fewer than ten. The chain is built from TRBV5-4 and TRBJ1-3, with D uncertain. The V end lost 0 bases, the J end lost 0 bases, and 7 bases lay between the germline ends. This CDR3 has 15 amino acids. Germline-derived CDR1 and CDR2 are SGHNT and YYREEE (reference sequence). CDR3 nucleotide sequence: TGTGCCAGCAGCTTGGACGGTAGCTCTGGAAACACCATATATTTT. This gives the protein CASSLDGSSGNTIYF.

This clone has a handful of counts. This rearrangement joins TRBV7-2 to TRBJ1-3; D is unclear. The CDR3 covers 16 residues. The V end lost 1 base, the J end lost 0 bases, and 10 bases lay between the germline ends. Germline V lookup: CDR1 SGHTA, CDR2 FQGNSA. Here the CDR3 reads CASSLEIRSSGNTIYF. CDR3 nucleotide sequence: TGTGCCAGCAGCTTAGAGATAAGGAGCTCTGGAAACACCATATATTTT. Full variable domain (rest looked up from reference TRBV7-2 and TRBJ1-3): GAGVSQSPSNKVTEKGKDVELRCDPISGHTALYWYRQSLGQGLEFLIYFQGNSAPDKSGLPSDRFSAERTGGSVSTLTIQRTQQEDSAVYLCASSLEIRSSGNTIYFGEGSWLTVV.

This sequence joins TRBV28 and TRBJ2-3; 7 bases align to TRBD1. The CDR3 totals 16 residues. The V gene end was trimmed by 5 bases and the J gene end by 0 bases; junction bases not matched to a gene: 8. From germline, CDR1 is MDHEN and CDR2 SYDVKM. CDR3 in DNA: TGTGCCAGCAGTGCAACCGGGACAGCTAGCACAGATACGCAGTATTTT. Translated, it gives CASSATGTASTDTQYF.

The genes are TRBV29-1 and TRBJ1-5; possible D gene TRBD1, 5 bases. The germline gives CDR1 SQVTM, CDR2 ANQGSEA. The ends were cut back, 5 bases at V and 0 bases at J, with 14 bases in the middle. This CDR3 spans 15 amino acids. The CDR3, as DNA: TGCAGCGTTTCAACAGGCTCGCCTAGCAATCAGCCCCAGCATTTT. Its protein is CSVSTGSPSNQPQHF. Complete variable domain (other parts from reference TRBV29-1 and TRBJ1-5): SAVISQKPSRDICQRGTSLTIQCQVDSQVTMMFWYRQQPGQSLTLIATANQGSEATYESGFVIDKFPISRPNLTFSTLTVSNMSPEDSSIYLCSVSTGSPSNQPQHFGDGTRLSIL.

The chain combines TRBV6-5 with TRBJ2-4; the D gene is possibly TRBD2 (6 bases). The V gene lost 4 bases and the J gene lost 1 base, with 8 bases spanning the gap. This CDR3 region has 14 residues. In germline, CDR1 is MNHEY, CDR2 SVGAGI. CDR3 sequence: CASSSGGAKNIQYF. DNA for the CDR3: TGTGCCAGCAGTTCTGGGGGGGCCAAAAACATTCAGTACTTC.

The chain recombines TRBV6-6 with TRBJ2-3; 12 nucleotides align to TRBD2. V lost 6 bases, J lost 4 bases, and 8 bases stayed unmatched. The CDR3 spans 16 residues. The V gene's germline CDR1 is MNHNY and CDR2 SVGAGI (reference sequence). The chain's CDR3 is CASRRTSGDNPDTQYF. CDR3 nucleotide sequence: TGTGCCAGCAGGCGGACTAGCGGGGATAACCCAGATACGCAGTATTTT.

This clone appeared once. The chain uses TRBV1 and TRBJ1-4; TRBD1 reflects the table's D call only, with no check against the DNA. TRBV1 is a listed pseudogene. CDR3 length: 16 residues. CDR3 coding DNA: TGCACCAGCAGCCACAACAGGGGGCGGGGAAATGAAAAACTGTTTTTT. This sequence encodes CTSSHNRGRGNEKLFF.

This chain connects TRBV6-5 to TRBJ1-1; D not certain. The CDR3 length is 13 residues. With 2 bases removed from V and 7 bases from J, the gap between germline ends came to 11 bases. Per the germline V gene, CDR1 is MNHEY and CDR2 is SVGAGI. CDR3 sequence (DNA): TGTGCCAGCAGTTACACCGGTACGCTTGAAGCTTTCTTT. Residues: CASSYTGTLEAFF.

The chain combines TRBV27 with TRBJ1-1; no reliable D call. CDR3 size: 13 residues. Looked up from germline, CDR1 is MNHEY and CDR2 is SMNVEV (reference sequence). V lost 5 bases, J lost 1 base, and 8 bases lay in between. CDR3 bases: TGTGCCAGCAGTCCGTTCAGGAACACTGAAGCTTTCTTT. Amino acid sequence: CASSPFRNTEAFF.

This clone was seen a handful of times. The gene calls are TRBV27 and TRBJ1-1, with D tentatively TRBD1 (6 bases). V shed 1 base and J shed 4 bases, with 16 bases lying between them. CDR1 MNHEY and CDR2 SMNVEV come from the germline V gene (reference sequence). The CDR3 totals 16 residues. CDR3 amino acids: CASSLFAGGRGTEAFF. In nucleotides, the CDR3 is TGTGCCAGCAGTTTATTTGCCGGGGGGCGGGGCACTGAAGCTTTCTTT.

The chain has TRBV5-1 and TRBJ2-2; 9 nucleotides line up with TRBD2. Trimming took 5 bases from V and 4 from J; bases not matched to a gene: 6. The CDR3 extends over 15 amino acids. The germline gives CDR1 SGHRS, CDR2 YFSETQ. CDR3 bases: TGCGCCAGCAGGGAAGCGGGGGGCCCCACCGGGGAGCTGTTTTTT. Amino acid sequence: CASREAGGPTGELFF.

In this sample, this clone turned up a few times. At one of its ends the junction is not consistent with the germline gene, which may arise from a read error. The rearrangement uses TRBV7-9 and TRBJ2-7; 7 bases align to TRBD2. The CDR3 is 12 amino acids. Germline V gives CDR1 SEHNR, CDR2 FQNEAQ (reference sequence). The CDR3 DNA reads as TGTTCCAGCAGCTTGGGAGGGCCCGAGCAGTACTTC. It yields the protein CSSSLGGPEQYF. Drawing the rest from reference TRBV7-9 and TRBJ2-7, the complete variable domain is DTGVSQNPRHKITKRGQNVTFRCDPISEHNRLYWYRQTLGQGPEFLTYFQNEAQLEKSRLLSDRFSAERPKGSFSTLEIQRTEQGDSAMYLCSSSLGGPEQYFGPGTRLTVT.

Notes on this clone: Other DNA sequences in this sample translate to the same CDR3. The V gene is TRBV6-1, the J gene TRBJ1-5; the D is unclear. V lost 6 bases and J lost 4, with 13 bases in between. The CDR3 contains 14 residues. Germline assignment: CDR1 MNHNS and CDR2 SASEGT. CDR3: CASSEPGLNQPQHF. In nucleotides, the CDR3 is TGTGCCAGCAGCGAACCGGGGTTGAATCAGCCCCAGCATTTT.

The chain combines TRBV27 with TRBJ1-1; TRBD1 might be the D (5 bases). The CDR3 consists of 13 residues. Germline CDR1 reads MNHEY; CDR2 reads SMNVEV (reference sequence). V lost 4 bases, J lost 6 bases, and 12 bases lay in between. CDR3 DNA sequence: TGTGCCAGCAGTTCCGTCCAGGGTGCTGAAGCTTTCTTT. Its translation: CASSSVQGAEAFF.

This chain links TRBV6-5 with TRBJ1-2; perhaps TRBD1 as D (6 bases). Trimming stripped 1 base from V and 0 bases from J, with 9 bases between. Germline-derived CDR1 and CDR2 are MNHEY and SVGAGI. The CDR3 spans 15 residues. The CDR3 region is CASSYWTDANYGYTF. The CDR3 nucleotides read TGTGCCAGCAGTTACTGGACAGACGCTAACTATGGCTACACCTTC.